These 8 T cell receptor beta chains were all obtained from the same sample, sequenced in a study of blood T cell repertoires in COVID-19 (TCRdb year 2020). Receptors were amplified or captured by the immunoSEQ multiplex PCR assay. The immuneACCESS repertoire file appears here via TCRdb, limited to in-frame rearrangements. These files lack a portion of the clones; in checked studies, under half of the deficit traces to unresolved V genes, and the cause of the others is not known. The sample yields under 40,000 clones; more than 70% were counted once. Clones ranked in the top ten supply around 35% of the sample. The sample was peripheral blood. The source is a man in his sixties or seventies with active COVID-19.

The gene calls are TRBV28 and TRBJ1-3, with D hard to call. Germline loops: CDR1 MDHEN, CDR2 SYDVKM. Deletions cut 6 bases from V and 9 bases from J, with 12 bases between. The CDR3 runs 12 residues. This CDR3 reads CASSPGGSTIYF. CDR3 in DNA: TGTGCCAGCAGCCCTGGCGGGTCCACCATATATTTT.

J is TRBJ1-6 and V is TRBV3-1 (or the pseudogene TRBV3-2); D is undetermined. Between the trimmed V and J ends, which lost 0 bases and 5 bases, there was a span of 17 bases. The germline V gene encodes CDR1 LGHDT and CDR2 YNNKEL (reference sequence). CDR3 length: 18 residues. CDR3 amino acids: CASSQDSPPRGNNSPLHF. In DNA, the CDR3 is TGTGCCAGCAGCCAAGACAGCCCCCCCAGAGGAAATAATTCACCCCTCCACTTT.

The V and J genes are TRBV5-1 and TRBJ1-2, with D hard to call. The germline V gene encodes CDR1 SGHRS and CDR2 YFSETQ. This CDR3 is built from 12 residues. Trimming took off 3 bases at V and 8 bases at J, with 11 bases between the two ends. Here the CDR3 DNA reads TGCGCCAGCAGCTCTGAAGCGGGCGGCTACACCTTC. Residues: CASSSEAGGYTF.

This chain links TRBV27 with TRBJ2-5; D is perhaps TRBD1 (6 bases). This CDR3 contains 16 residues. V was clipped by 5 bases and J by 2 bases, with 18 bases between them. Germline CDR1 is MNHEY and CDR2 is SMNVEV (reference sequence). In DNA form, the CDR3 reads TGTGCCAGCAGTCTCATAGGGGGAGACTCTCAAGAGACCCAGTACTTC. This codes for CASSLIGGDSQETQYF.

The gene calls are TRBV7-9 and TRBJ1-6; 7 bases fit TRBD1. This CDR3 has 16 amino acids. The V and J ends lost 0 bases and 9 bases, in that order; junction bases with no gene match: 8. Germline CDR1 and CDR2: SEHNR and FQNEAQ (reference sequence). The CDR3: CASSLAQGGSGSPLHF. The CDR3 DNA follows: TGTGCCAGCAGCTTAGCGCAAGGGGGCTCTGGTTCACCCCTCCACTTT.

This sequence joins TRBV27 and TRBJ1-3; no firm D call. Germline V gene sequence: CDR1 MNHEY, CDR2 SMNVEV (reference sequence). This CDR3 is built from 14 residues. Trimming left V 3 bases short and J 0 bases short, with 6 bases between. The CDR3 nucleotides are TGTGCCAGCAGTTTTGCGGGCTCTGGAAACACCATATATTTT. Protein product: CASSFAGSGNTIYF.

The chain links TRBV28 to TRBJ1-4; 8 bases are a match to TRBD1. The CDR3 spans 16 residues. Germline values: CDR1 MDHEN, CDR2 SYDVKM. Unmatched junction bases numbered 11, after V lost 4 bases and J lost 7 bases. CDR3 nucleotides: TGTGCCAGCAGTTCTACAGGGGGAGGGTCCGGTGAAAAACTGTTTTTT. This encodes CASSSTGGGSGEKLFF.

The chain uses TRBV5-1 and TRBJ2-7; D not resolved. The CDR3 runs 12 residues. The germline V gene encodes CDR1 SGHRS and CDR2 YFSETQ. Trimming removed 6 bases at V and 6 bases at J, with 13 bases between. In DNA, the CDR3 is TGCGCCAGCAAATTAGAGGCCTCCGAGCAGTACTTC. Translating gives CASKLEASEQYF. Using reference TRBV5-1 and TRBJ2-7 for the parts outside the CDR3, the full variable domain is KAGVTQTPRYLIKTRGQQVTLSCSPISGHRSVSWYQQTPGQGLQFLFEYFSETQRNKGNFPGRFSGRQFSNSRSEMNVSTLELGDSALYLCASKLEASEQYFGPGTRLTVT.